Listed here are 16 T cell receptor beta chains from one sample, sequenced in a study of T cell responses to AZD1222 COVID-19 vaccine. Repertoires were generated with immunoSEQ multiplex PCR, while TCRdb's copy carries only in-frame clones and drops some. The sample contains 130,000 or so clones, roughly nine tenths of which appear only once. This specimen consisted of peripheral blood, obtained 28 days after the second AZD1222 dose. The receptors shown here come from an adult who received the AZD1222 COVID-19 vaccine.

The CDR3 DNA reads as TGTGCCAGCAGCTCTGGAAATAATGAAAAACTGTTTTTT. Amino acids: CASSSGNNEKLFF. V is TRBV5-4 and J is TRBJ1-4; D ambiguous. V lost 3 bases to trimming and J lost 4 bases, with 7 bases between them. The CDR3 has 13 amino acids. Germline-derived CDR1 and CDR2 are SGHNT and YYREEE (reference sequence).

This clone showed up just once. The same CDR3 arises from other DNA sequences in this sample as well. The chain uses TRBV7-3 and TRBJ2-5, with 7 bases that match TRBD2. Germline CDR1 and CDR2: SGHTA and FQGTGA. The CDR3 runs to 14 residues. Losses at the gene ends were 2 bases for V and 5 bases for J; bases not matched to a gene: 5. The CDR3 coding sequence is TGTGCCAGCAGCTTAGGAGGACTAGGGGAGACCCAGTACTTC. Amino acids: CASSLGGLGETQYF.

V and J are TRBV12-5 and TRBJ2-1, with D uncertain. This CDR3 is built from 13 residues. Trimming took off 2 bases at V and 7 bases at J, with 9 bases between the two ends. CDR1 and CDR2 from the germline V gene are LGHNT and FRNRAP. The CDR3 nucleotides read TGTGCTAGTGGTTTGACGTCTAGTAATGAGCAGTTCTTC. Its protein product is CASGLTSSNEQFF.

J is TRBJ2-7 and V is TRBV11-1; 7 bases are shared with TRBD1. The ends lost 5 bases at V and 6 bases at J; junction bases unmatched: 7. Germline V gene lookup returns CDR1 SGHAT and CDR2 FQDESV (reference sequence). The CDR3 covers 13 residues. The CDR3 nucleotides read TGTGCCAGCAGCGCGACAGGGTACGGCGAGCAGTACTTC. It translates to CASSATGYGEQYF.

The J gene is TRBJ1-6, the V gene TRBV13; D is undetermined. Germline CDR1 is PRHDT and CDR2 is FYEKMQ (reference sequence). V lost 5 bases, J lost 7 bases, and 9 bases lay in between. The CDR3 contains 13 residues. The CDR3 here is CASSRRVNSPLHF. The CDR3 DNA reads TGTGCCAGCAGCCGACGGGTCAATTCACCCCTCCACTTT.

The chain couples TRBV28 to TRBJ1-2, with a weak D call TRBD1 (6 bases). CDR3 length equals 12 residues. The ends were cut back, 5 bases at V and 8 bases at J, with 12 bases in the middle. Per the germline V gene, CDR1 is MDHEN and CDR2 is SYDVKM. The CDR3 coding sequence is TGTGCCAGCAGTCCCCAGGGGCGAGGCTACACCTTC. Protein sequence: CASSPQGRGYTF.

The rearrangement links TRBV7-9 to TRBJ2-5, with D maybe TRBD1 (5 bases). Germline loops: CDR1 SEHNR, CDR2 FQNEAQ (reference sequence). The CDR3 has 12 residues. V was clipped by 7 bases and J by 9 bases, with 15 bases between them. DNA for the CDR3: TGTGCCAGCACGGGCTTCATGGGGCCCCAGTACTTC. This gives the protein CASTGFMGPQYF. The full variable domain, its missing parts supplied by reference TRBV7-9 and TRBJ2-5, is DTGVSQNPRHKITKRGQNVTFRCDPISEHNRLYWYRQTLGQGPEFLTYFQNEAQLEKSRLLSDRFSAERPKGSFSTLEIQRTEQGDSAMYLCASTGFMGPQYFGPGTRLLVL.

This chain joins TRBV19 and TRBJ2-1; D perhaps matches TRBD2 (5 bases). Germline V lookup: CDR1 LNHDA, CDR2 SQIVND (reference sequence). The CDR3 contains 14 residues. V was shortened by 5 bases and J by 5 bases, with 13 bases between the two germline ends. CDR3 loop: CASSLRVEDNEQFF. The CDR3 DNA is TGTGCCAGTAGTCTTAGGGTGGAGGACAATGAGCAGTTCTTC.

The J gene is TRBJ2-7, the V gene TRBV6-5, with 9 bases matching TRBD2. The germline CDR1 and CDR2 sequences are MNHEY and SVGAGI. The CDR3 extends over 16 amino acids. V shed 0 bases and J 0 bases; nucleotides not matched to a gene: 3. Here the CDR3 reads CASSYSLAGSSYEQYF. DNA of the CDR3: TGTGCCAGCAGTTACTCGCTAGCGGGGAGCTCCTACGAGCAGTACTTC.

V is TRBV11-2 and J is TRBJ1-6; D perhaps matches TRBD1 (5 bases). Germline V gene lookup returns CDR1 SGHAT and CDR2 FQNNGV. Trimming removed 5 bases at V and 6 bases at J, with 14 bases between. The CDR3 extends over 15 amino acids. This CDR3 reads CASSPRGRSNSPLHF. Written as DNA, the CDR3 is TGTGCCAGCAGCCCTCGGGGGAGGAGTAATTCACCCCTCCACTTT.

The chain is built from TRBV2 and TRBJ2-5; D is ambiguous. This CDR3 has 12 residues. V dropped 6 bases and J dropped 7 bases, with 12 bases sitting between them. From germline, CDR1 is SNHLY and CDR2 FYNNEI. CDR3 amino acids: CASRMDHPTQYF. The CDR3 nucleotides read TGTGCCAGCAGGATGGACCACCCGACCCAGTACTTC.

The chain employs TRBV15 and TRBJ2-3; no reliable D call. The length of the CDR3 is 15 residues. Germline CDR1 and CDR2: LNHNV and YYDKDF (reference sequence). Trimming left V 0 bases short and J 1 base short, with 8 bases between. The CDR3 loop is CATSRDRAGTDTQYF. The CDR3 bases are TGTGCCACCAGCAGAGATCGGGCGGGCACAGATACGCAGTATTTT.

The chain is built from TRBV19 and TRBJ2-3, with D hard to call. Deletions cut 7 bases from V and 2 bases from J, with 7 bases between. CDR3 length: 12 residues. Germline V CDR1 and CDR2: LNHDA, SQIVND (reference sequence). The CDR3 is CASKANTDTQYF. CDR3 in DNA: TGTGCCAGTAAGGCGAACACAGATACGCAGTATTTT.

V is TRBV3-1 (or the pseudogene TRBV3-2) and J is TRBJ2-1; D is uncertain. V gave up 2 bases and J gave up 1 base, with 6 bases separating them. There are 14 residues in the CDR3. CDR1 LGHDT and CDR2 YNNKEL come from the germline V gene (reference sequence). CDR3 region: CASSQLASYNEQFF. The CDR3 coding sequence is TGTGCCAGCAGCCAATTGGCTTCCTACAATGAGCAGTTCTTC.

This clone came up a few times. V and J are TRBV5-6 and TRBJ2-7; D is unclear. The V end lost 1 base, the J end lost 4 bases, and 15 bases lay between the germline ends. This CDR3 comprises 15 residues. In germline, CDR1 is SGHDT, CDR2 YYEEEE. The CDR3 bases are TGTGCCAGCAGCTTGTGGGTGTTGGGAAATTACGAGCAGTACTTC. Translating gives CASSLWVLGNYEQYF.

The chain has TRBV6-5 and TRBJ2-7; TRBD1 matches 9 bases. Per the germline V gene, CDR1 is MNHEY and CDR2 is SVGAGI. The CDR3 is made up of 14 amino acids. V lost 8 bases to trimming and J lost 5 bases; unmatched junction nucleotides: 10. CDR3 amino acids: CASALETGGDEQYF. The CDR3 DNA reads as TGTGCCAGCGCCCTAGAGACAGGGGGGGACGAGCAGTACTTC.